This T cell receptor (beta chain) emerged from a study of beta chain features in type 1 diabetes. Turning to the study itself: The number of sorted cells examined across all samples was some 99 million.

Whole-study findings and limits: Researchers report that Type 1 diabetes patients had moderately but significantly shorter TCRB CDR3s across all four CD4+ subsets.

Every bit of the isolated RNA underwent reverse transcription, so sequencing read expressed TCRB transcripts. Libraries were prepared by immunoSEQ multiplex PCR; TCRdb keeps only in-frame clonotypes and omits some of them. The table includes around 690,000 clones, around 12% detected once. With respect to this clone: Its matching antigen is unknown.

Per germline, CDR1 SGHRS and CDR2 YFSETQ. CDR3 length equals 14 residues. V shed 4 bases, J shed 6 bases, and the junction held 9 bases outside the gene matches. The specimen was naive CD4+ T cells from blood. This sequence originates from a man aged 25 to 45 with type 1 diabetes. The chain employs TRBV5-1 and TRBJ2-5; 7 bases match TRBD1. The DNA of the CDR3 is TGCGCCAGCAGCGCCGGGACAGAAGGAAAGACCCAGTACTTC. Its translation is CASSAGTEGKTQYF.